The 13 T cell receptor delta chains below come from one sample, sequenced in a study of gamma-delta chains in newborns, infants, children. TCRdb redid the clone calls on the reads with CATT. The sample yields fewer than 9,500 delta-chain clones, more than 20% seen once. The sequenced sample consisted of blood. The receptors were gathered from a child who was a newborn, infant or young child, either healthy, febrile or measles-vaccinated (not recorded which).

This clone has more than one count but fewer than ten. The V call is TRDV2, the J call TRDJ1; 7 bases map to TRDD3. CDR1 and CDR2 from the germline V gene are GEAIGNYY and EKD. The CDR3 extends over 20 amino acids. Trimming at V came to 0 bases and at J to 1 base, leaving 19 bases not matched to a gene. CDR3 in DNA: TGTGCCTGTGACACCCTGAAGCCCTACGATCGATGGGGGACCACCGATAAACTCATCTTT. Translating gives CACDTLKPYDRWGTTDKLIF.

Judged by abundance, this clone is medium-sized. The chain combines TRDV1 with TRDJ1; TRDD3 matches at 10 bases. This CDR3 region has 19 residues. Germline CDR1 is TSWWSYY and CDR2 is QGS. Trimming removed 6 bases from V and 0 bases from J; junction bases left unmatched: 16. This CDR3 reads CALGSVWGIPDFDTDKLIF. The CDR3 region has the DNA TGTGCTCTTGGTTCTGTGTGGGGGATACCTGACTTCGACACCGATAAACTCATCTTT.

A word on this clone: The junction and the germline gene differ at one end; a read error may be behind it. V usage is TRDV2 and J usage is TRDJ1; D is possibly TRDD3 (5 bases). The CDR3 is 14 amino acids. Per the germline V gene, CDR1 is GEAIGNYY and CDR2 is EKD. The CDR3 here is CACDTIGDTDKIIF. The CDR3 region has the DNA TGTGCCTGTGACACGATCGGGGACACCGATAAAATCATCTTT.

The gene calls are TRDV2 and TRDJ2, with TRDD3 matching 7 bases. V gave up 3 bases and J gave up 4 bases; unmatched junction bases: 4. The germline gives CDR1 GEAIGNYY, CDR2 EKD. The CDR3 totals 14 residues. The CDR3: CACDRLGPTAQLFF. The CDR3 bases are TGTGCCTGTGACCGACTGGGGCCGACAGCACAACTCTTCTTT.

The chain couples TRDV2 to TRDJ1; D might be TRDD3 (5 bases). The CDR3 extends over 20 amino acids. Germline-derived CDR1 and CDR2 are GEAIGNYY and EKD. The ends were cut back, 1 base at V and 0 bases at J, with 26 bases in the middle. The CDR3 nucleotides are TGTGCCTGTGACACGTTGAAACGTGAGGGGAGGATGCAGTACACCGATAAACTCATCTTT. It is translated as CACDTLKREGRMQYTDKLIF.

This chain uses TRDV1 with TRDJ2, with TRDD3 as a possible D gene (7 bases). The CDR3 runs 20 residues. V was pared by 3 bases and J by 8 bases, with 31 bases between. Germline V CDR1 and CDR2: TSWWSYY, QGS. CDR3 region: CALGDPGVPRYWGRAAQLFF. The CDR3 DNA sequence: TGTGCTCTTGGGGATCCGGGGGTTCCTAGGTACTGGGGAAGGGCGGCACAACTCTTCTTT.

This clone has more than one count but fewer than ten. The chain employs TRDV2 and TRDJ1; D is ambiguous. Germline V gene data show CDR1 as GEAIGNYY and CDR2 as EKD. The CDR3 has 15 amino acids. V lost 3 bases, J lost 3 bases, and 16 bases lay in between. CDR3 sequence: CACDSILTLADKLIF. The CDR3, as DNA: TGTGCCTGTGACTCGATCCTTACCCTGGCCGATAAACTCATCTTT.

This clone was seen a handful of times. This chain uses TRDV2 with TRDJ1; 8 nucleotides agree with TRDD3. This CDR3 contains 18 residues. After removal of 1 base from V and 4 bases from J, the junction contained 16 bases not matched to a gene. CDR1 and CDR2 (germline): GEAIGNYY, EKD. As DNA, the CDR3 is TGTGCCTGTGACACTCTGGGGGACCCCCCACAGGGAAGCGATAAACTCATCTTT. This gives the protein CACDTLGDPPQGSDKLIF.

The chain combines TRDV2 with TRDJ1, with 13 bases fitting TRDD3. J gave up 0 bases and V 2 bases, and 17 bases lay outside the gene matches. The CDR3 covers 21 residues. Germline V gene data show CDR1 as GEAIGNYY and CDR2 as EKD. The CDR3 sequence is CACDSLLGDTRGRRYTDKLIF. The CDR3 region has the DNA TGTGCCTGTGACAGCCTACTGGGGGATACGCGTGGAAGACGATACACCGATAAACTCATCTTT.

Only a few counts were recorded for this clone. A far larger clone differs by one base, so this is likely a read error. This chain uses TRDV2 with TRDJ3, with 8 bases fitting TRDD3. The junction had 8 bases not matched to a gene; V was cut back by 3 bases and J by 2 bases. The CDR3 covers 18 residues. Germline CDR1 and CDR2: GEAIGNYY and EKD. The CDR3: CACDSAGGDAWDTRQMFF. The CDR3 region has the DNA TGTGCCTGTGACTCCGCTGGGGGAGACGCCTGGGACACCCGACAGATGTTTTTC.

The V gene is TRDV2, the J gene TRDJ3, with 9 positions matching TRDD3. Unmatched junction bases numbered 2, after V lost 2 bases and J lost 1 base. The germline gives CDR1 GEAIGNYY, CDR2 EKD. The CDR3 consists of 17 residues. This CDR3 is CACDNTGGSWDTRQMFF. CDR3 DNA sequence: TGTGCCTGTGACAATACTGGGGGATCCTGGGACACCCGACAGATGTTTTTC.

The chain couples TRDV2 to TRDJ1, with 8 bases fitting TRDD3. Germline CDR1 reads GEAIGNYY; CDR2 reads EKD. The CDR3 has 17 amino acids. The V and J ends lost 3 bases and 5 bases, in that order; junction bases with no gene match: 16. CDR3 bases: TGTGCCTGTGACCCCCTAACCCCGACGGGGATACTAGATAAACTCATCTTT. Its translation: CACDPLTPTGILDKLIF.

This clone qualifies as medium-sized. This chain joins TRDV2 and TRDJ1; 11 bases are a match to TRDD3. Germline values: CDR1 GEAIGNYY, CDR2 EKD. The V segment lost 2 bases and the J segment 2 bases; nucleotides outside the gene matches: 9. This CDR3 region has 17 residues. In DNA form, the CDR3 reads TGTGCCTGTGACAGCCTGGGGGATACTCTCCGGACCGATAAACTCATCTTT. This translates into CACDSLGDTLRTDKLIF.